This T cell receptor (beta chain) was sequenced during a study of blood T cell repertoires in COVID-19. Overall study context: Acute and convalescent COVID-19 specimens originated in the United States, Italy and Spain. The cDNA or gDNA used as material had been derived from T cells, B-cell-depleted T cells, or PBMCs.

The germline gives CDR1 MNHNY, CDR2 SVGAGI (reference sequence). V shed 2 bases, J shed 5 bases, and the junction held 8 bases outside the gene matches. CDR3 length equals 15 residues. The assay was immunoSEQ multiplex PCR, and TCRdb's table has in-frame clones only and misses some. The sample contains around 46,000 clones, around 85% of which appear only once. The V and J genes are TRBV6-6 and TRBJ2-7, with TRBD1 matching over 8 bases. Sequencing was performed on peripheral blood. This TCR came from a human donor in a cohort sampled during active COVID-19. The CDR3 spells CASSYVARGRNEQYF. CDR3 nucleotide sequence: TGTGCCAGCAGTTACGTCGCCAGGGGGCGAAACGAGCAGTACTTC.